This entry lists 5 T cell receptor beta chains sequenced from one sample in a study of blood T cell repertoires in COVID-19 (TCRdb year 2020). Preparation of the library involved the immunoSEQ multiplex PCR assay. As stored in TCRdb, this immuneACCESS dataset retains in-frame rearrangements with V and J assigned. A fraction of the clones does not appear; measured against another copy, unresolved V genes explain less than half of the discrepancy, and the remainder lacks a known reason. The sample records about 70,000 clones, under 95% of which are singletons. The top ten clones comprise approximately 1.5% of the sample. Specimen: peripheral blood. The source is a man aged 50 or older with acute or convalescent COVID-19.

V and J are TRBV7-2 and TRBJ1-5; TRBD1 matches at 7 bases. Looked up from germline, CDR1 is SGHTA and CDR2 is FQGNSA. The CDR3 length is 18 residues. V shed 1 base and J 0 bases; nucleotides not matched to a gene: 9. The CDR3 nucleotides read TGTGCCAGCAGCTTAGGCCCTGCAGGGGGAAATAGCAATCAGCCCCAGCATTTT. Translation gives CASSLGPAGGNSNQPQHF.

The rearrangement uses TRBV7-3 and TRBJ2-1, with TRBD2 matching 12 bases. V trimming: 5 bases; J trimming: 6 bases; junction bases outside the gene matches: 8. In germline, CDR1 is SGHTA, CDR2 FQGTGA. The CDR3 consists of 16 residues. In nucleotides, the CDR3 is TGTGCCAGCAGCGTCCAGACTAGCGGGGGCCGCAATGAGCAGTTCTTC. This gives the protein CASSVQTSGGRNEQFF.

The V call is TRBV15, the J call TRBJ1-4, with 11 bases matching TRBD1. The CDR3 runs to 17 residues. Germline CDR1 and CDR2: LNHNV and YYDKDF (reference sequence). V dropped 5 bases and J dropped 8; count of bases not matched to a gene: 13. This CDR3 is CATSADRPGQGDEKLFF. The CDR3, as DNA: TGTGCCACCAGCGCAGACAGACCGGGACAGGGGGACGAAAAACTGTTTTTT. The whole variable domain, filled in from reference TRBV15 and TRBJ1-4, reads DAMVIQNPRYQVTQFGKPVTLSCSQTLNHNVMYWYQQKSSQAPKLLFHYYDKDFNNEADTPDNFQSRRPNTSFCFLDIRSPGLGDTAMYLCATSADRPGQGDEKLFFGSGTQLSVL.

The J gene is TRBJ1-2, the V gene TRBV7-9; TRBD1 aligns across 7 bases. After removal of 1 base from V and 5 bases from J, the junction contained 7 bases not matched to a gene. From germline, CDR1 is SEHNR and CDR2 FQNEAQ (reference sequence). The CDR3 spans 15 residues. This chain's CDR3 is CASSLVVQGYYGYTF. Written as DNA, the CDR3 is TGTGCCAGCAGCTTAGTCGTACAGGGGTATTATGGCTACACCTTC.

The CDR3 coding sequence is TGTGCCAGCAGCTTAGTCGGGCCCCGACTAGCGACCGGGGAGCTGTTTTTT. Translated, it gives CASSLVGPRLATGELFF. The V and J genes are TRBV7-6 and TRBJ2-2; 8 bases are a match to TRBD2. CDR1 SGHVS and CDR2 FNYEAQ come from the germline V gene. Germline trimming cut 1 base from V and 5 bases from J; bases unmatched to any gene: 9. The CDR3 loop spans 17 amino acids.